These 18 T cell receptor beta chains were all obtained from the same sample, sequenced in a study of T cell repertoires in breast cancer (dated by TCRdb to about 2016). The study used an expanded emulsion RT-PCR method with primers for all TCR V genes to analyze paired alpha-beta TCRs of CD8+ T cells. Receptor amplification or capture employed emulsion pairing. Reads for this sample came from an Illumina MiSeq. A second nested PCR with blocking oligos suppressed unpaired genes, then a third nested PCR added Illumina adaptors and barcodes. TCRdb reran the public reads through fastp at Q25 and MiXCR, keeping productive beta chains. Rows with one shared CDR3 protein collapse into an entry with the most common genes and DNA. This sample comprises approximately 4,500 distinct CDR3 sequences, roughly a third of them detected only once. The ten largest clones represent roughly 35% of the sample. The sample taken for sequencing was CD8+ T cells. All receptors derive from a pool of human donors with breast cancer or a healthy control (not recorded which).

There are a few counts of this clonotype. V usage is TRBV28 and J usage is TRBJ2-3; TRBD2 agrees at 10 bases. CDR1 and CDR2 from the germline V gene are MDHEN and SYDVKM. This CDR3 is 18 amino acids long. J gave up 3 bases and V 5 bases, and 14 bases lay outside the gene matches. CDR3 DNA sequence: TGTGCCAGCAGTCCAGTGGGGTTAGCGGGAGGTATTACAGATACGCAGTATTTT. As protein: CASSPVGLAGGITDTQYF.

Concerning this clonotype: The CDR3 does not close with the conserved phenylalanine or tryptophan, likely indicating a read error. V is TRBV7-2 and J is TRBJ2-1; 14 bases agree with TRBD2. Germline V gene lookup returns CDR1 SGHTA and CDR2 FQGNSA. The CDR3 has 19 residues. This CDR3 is CASSLAGLAGVGSYNGQFS. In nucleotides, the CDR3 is TGTGCCAGCAGCCTGGCGGGACTAGCGGGAGTTGGGTCCTACAATGGGCAGTTCTCC.

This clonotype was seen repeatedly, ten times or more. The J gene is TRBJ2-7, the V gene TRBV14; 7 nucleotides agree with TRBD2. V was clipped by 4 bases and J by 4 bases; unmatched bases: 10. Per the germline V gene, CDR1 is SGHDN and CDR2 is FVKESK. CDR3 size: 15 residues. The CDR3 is CASSPLASGLYEQYF. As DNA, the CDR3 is TGTGCCAGCAGCCCCCTGGCTAGCGGCCTGTACGAGCAGTACTTC.

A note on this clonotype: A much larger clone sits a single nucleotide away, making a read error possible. CDR3 loop: CASSSIDRTINEKLFF. DNA of the CDR3: TGTGCCAGCAGTAGCATAGACAGGACGATTAATGAAAAACTGTTTTTT. J is TRBJ1-4 and V is TRBV28; D is possibly TRBD1 (6 bases). The CDR3 is 16 residues long. The V end was cut by 5 bases, the J end by 4 bases, with 17 bases between. The germline CDR1 and CDR2 sequences are MDHEN and SYDVKM.

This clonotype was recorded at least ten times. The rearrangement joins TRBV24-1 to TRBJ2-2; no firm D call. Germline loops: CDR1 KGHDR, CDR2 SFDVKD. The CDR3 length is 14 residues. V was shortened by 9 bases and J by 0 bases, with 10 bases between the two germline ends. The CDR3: CATSADTNTGELFF. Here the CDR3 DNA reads TGTGCCACCTCTGCGGATACGAACACCGGGGAGCTGTTTTTT.

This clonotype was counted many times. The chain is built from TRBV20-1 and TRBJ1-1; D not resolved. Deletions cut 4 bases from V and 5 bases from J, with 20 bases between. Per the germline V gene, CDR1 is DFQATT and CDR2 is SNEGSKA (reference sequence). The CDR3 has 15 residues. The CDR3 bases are TGCAGTGCTACCAACGTTGCCGGGTCTGGGACTGAAGCTTTCTTT. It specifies CSATNVAGSGTEAFF.

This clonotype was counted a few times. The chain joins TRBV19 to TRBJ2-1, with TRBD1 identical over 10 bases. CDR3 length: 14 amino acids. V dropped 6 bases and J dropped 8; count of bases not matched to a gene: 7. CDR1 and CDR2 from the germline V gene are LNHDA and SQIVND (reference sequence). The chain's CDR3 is CASSSGTGVYEQFF. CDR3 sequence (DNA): TGTGCCAGTAGCTCCGGGACAGGGGTTTATGAGCAGTTCTTC.

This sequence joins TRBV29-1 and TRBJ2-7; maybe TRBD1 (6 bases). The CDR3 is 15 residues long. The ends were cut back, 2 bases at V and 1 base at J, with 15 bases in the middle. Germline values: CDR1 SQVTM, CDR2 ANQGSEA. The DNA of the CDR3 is TGCAGCGTTGAACACTGGACAGAGCTGTCCTACGAGCAGTACTTC. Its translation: CSVEHWTELSYEQYF.

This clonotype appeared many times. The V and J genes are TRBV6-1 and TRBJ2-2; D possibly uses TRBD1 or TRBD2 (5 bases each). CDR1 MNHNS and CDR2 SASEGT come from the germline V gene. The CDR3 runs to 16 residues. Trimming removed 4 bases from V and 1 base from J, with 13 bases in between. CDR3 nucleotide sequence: TGTGCCAGCAGTGCGAGGGACCCTCTGAACACCGGGGAGCTGTTTTTT. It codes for CASSARDPLNTGELFF.

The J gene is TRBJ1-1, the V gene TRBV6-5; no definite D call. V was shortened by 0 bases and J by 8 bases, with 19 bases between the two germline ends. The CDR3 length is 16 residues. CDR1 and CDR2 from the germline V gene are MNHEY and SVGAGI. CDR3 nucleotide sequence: TGTGCCAGCAGTTACTCTGCCCGGGAAGGAGGTTGGGAAGCTTTCTTT. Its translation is CASSYSAREGGWEAFF.

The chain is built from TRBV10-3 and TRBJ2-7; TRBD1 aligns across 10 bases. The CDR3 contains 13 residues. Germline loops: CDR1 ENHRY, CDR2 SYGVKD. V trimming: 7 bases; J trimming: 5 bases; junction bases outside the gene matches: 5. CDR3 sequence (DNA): TGTGCCATCAAGGGACAGGGGTCTAACGAGCAGTACTTC. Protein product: CAIKGQGSNEQYF.

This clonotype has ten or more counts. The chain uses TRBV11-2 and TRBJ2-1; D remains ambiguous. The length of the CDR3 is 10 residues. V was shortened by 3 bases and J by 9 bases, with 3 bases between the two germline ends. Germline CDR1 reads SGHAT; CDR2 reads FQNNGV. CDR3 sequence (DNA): TGTGCCAGCAGCTTGGTTGAGCAGTTCTTC. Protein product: CASSLVEQFF.

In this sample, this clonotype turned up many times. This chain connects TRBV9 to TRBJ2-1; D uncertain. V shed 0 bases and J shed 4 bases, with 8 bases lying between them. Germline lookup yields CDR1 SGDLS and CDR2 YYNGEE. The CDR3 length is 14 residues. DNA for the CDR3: TGTGCCAGCAGCGTAGATGGTTTTTACAATGAGCAGTTCTTC. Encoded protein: CASSVDGFYNEQFF.

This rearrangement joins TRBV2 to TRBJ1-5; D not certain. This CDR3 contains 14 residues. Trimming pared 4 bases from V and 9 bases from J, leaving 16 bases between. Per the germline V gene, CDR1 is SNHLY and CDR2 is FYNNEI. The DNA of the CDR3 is TGTGCCAGCAGTGGAGGACCTCTGGAGGGGCCCCAGCATTTT. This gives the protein CASSGGPLEGPQHF.

CDR3 sequence reads: CASSQYPTRYQETQYF. Here the CDR3 DNA reads TGTGCCAGCAGCCAATATCCGACACGGTACCAAGAGACCCAGTACTTC. V is TRBV14 and J is TRBJ2-5; the D is unclear. This CDR3 is 16 amino acids long. V shed 2 bases and J shed 0 bases, with 13 bases lying between them. Germline V lookup: CDR1 SGHDN, CDR2 FVKESK.

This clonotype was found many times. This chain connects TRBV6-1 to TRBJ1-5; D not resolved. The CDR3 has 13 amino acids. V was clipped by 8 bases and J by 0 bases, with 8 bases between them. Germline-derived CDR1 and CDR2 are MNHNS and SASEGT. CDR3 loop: CASRQYSNQPQHF. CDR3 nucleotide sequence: TGTGCCAGCCGGCAGTATAGCAATCAGCCCCAGCATTTT.

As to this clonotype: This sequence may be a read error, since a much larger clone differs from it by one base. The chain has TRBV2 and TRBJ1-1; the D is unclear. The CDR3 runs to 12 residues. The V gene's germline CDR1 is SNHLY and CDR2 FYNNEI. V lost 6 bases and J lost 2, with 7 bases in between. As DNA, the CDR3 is TGTGCCAGCAGCCCGACAAACACTGAAGCTTTCTTT. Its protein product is CASSPTNTEAFF.

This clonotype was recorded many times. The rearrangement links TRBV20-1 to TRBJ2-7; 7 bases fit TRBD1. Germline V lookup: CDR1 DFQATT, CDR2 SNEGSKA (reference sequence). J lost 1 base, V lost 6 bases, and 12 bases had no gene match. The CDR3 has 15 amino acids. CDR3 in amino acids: CSATGIPYSSYEQYF. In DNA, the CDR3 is TGCAGTGCGACAGGGATTCCCTATTCATCCTACGAGCAGTACTTC.